One TCR beta chain is described in this entry. Its target is unknown. TCRdb's copy holds only in-frame clones and misses some; the assay was immunoSEQ multiplex PCR. The sample records 75,000 to 95,000 clones, roughly 91% being singletons. CDR3 size: 15 residues. From germline, CDR1 is KGHSH and CDR2 LQKENI. V was pared by 1 base and J by 3 bases, with 6 bases of the junction left unmatched. These data are taken from a study of graft-versus-host responses after intestinal transplantation. At the level of the study: Transplant recipients had multivisceral, liver-intestinal, or isolated intestinal grafts. After anti-thymocyte globulin induction, recipients took tacrolimus and steroids for approximately three years.

General study points: Some GvH clones appeared in ileal mucosa or blood before recipient bone marrow. The highest levels of circulating GvH clones went along with early declines in HvG clones after transplant.

This TCR derives from a human donor who received an intestinal transplant. The genes are TRBV18 and TRBJ2-7; 7 bases are shared with TRBD2. The sample was unstimulated CD8+ T cells sorted from spleen or lymph node cells, taken before intestinal transplant. The CDR3 sequence: CASSPRDGGIYEQYF. In nucleotides, the CDR3 is TGTGCCAGCTCACCACGGGACGGGGGGATCTACGAGCAGTACTTC.